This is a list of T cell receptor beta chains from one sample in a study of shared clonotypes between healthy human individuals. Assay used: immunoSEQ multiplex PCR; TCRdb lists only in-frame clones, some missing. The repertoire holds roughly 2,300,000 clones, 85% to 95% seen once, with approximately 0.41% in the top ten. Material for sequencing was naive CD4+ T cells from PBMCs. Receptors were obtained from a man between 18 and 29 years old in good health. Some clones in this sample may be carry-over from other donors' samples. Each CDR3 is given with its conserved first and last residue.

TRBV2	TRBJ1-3	CASSGGLASGNTIYF
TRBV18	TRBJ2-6	CASSPSLGGSGANVLTF
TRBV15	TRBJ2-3	CATSPSRADTQYF
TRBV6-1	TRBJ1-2	CASSEGWYYGYTF
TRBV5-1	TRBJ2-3	CASSFGSPDTQYF
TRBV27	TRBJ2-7	CASSSRGTGGEQYF
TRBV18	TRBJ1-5	CASSQTGGNIDQPQHF
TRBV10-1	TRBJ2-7	CASSGDRGNEQYF
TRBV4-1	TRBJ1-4	CASSLGQQVEKLFF
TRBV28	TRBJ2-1	CASRDMAYPHEQFF
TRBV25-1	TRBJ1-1	CASSVPGGGSTEAFF
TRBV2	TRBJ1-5	CASSDGGGNQPQHF
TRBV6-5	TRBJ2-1	CASSYSTSGSYNEQFF
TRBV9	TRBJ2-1	CASSGRAGGVYNEQFF
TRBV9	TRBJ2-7	CASSVAPAGSSYEQYF
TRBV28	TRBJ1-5	CASRWRDRANQPQHF
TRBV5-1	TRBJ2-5	CASSSGPILKETQYF